This TCR beta chain was recovered during a study of CD8+ T cells in alopecia areata. Study background: The tofacitinib course ran for 6 to 18 months and was followed by 6 months off drug. Notes on the study in general: Affected scalp, especially in alopecia totalis/universalis, had a higher clonality than normal scalp did.

In regard to this clone: Its target is not known.

Trimming left V 3 bases short and J 3 bases short, with 3 bases between. The V gene's germline CDR1 is ENHRY and CDR2 SYGVKD. There are 11 residues in the CDR3. Once RNA had been extracted, it was reverse transcribed into cDNA to act as the sequencing template. Assay used: immunoSEQ multiplex PCR; TCRdb lists only in-frame clones, some missing. The sample has roughly 130,000 clones, 45% to 60% seen once. PBMCs were stained for CD3, CD4 and CD8, and CD4+ and CD8+ T cells were sorted. The chain carries TRBV10-3 and TRBJ2-7; D gene uncertain. This clonotype originated in a human donor with alopecia areata. This material consisted of CD4+ T cells sorted from blood, taken at week 0. DNA of the CDR3: TGTGCCATCAGTGATTACTACGAGCAGTACTTC. Amino acids: CAISDYYEQYF.